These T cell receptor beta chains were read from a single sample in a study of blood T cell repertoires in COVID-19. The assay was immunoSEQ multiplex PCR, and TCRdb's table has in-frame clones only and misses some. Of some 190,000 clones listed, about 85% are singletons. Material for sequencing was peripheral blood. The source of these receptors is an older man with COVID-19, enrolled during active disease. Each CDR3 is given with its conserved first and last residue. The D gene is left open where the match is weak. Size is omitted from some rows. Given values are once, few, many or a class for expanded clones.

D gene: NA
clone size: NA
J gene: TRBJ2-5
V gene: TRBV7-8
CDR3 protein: CASTASGGTGLETQYF
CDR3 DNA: TGTGCCAGCACCGCATCTGGGGGCACTGGCCTAGAGACCCAGTACTTC

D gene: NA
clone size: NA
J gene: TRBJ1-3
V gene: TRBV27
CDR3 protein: CASSLVAGNTIYF
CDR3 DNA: TGTGCCAGCAGTTTAGTCGCTGGAAACACCATATATTTT

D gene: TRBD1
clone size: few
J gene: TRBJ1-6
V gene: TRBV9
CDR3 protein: CASSVAGGDSPLHF
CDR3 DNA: TGTGCCAGCAGCGTAGCAGGGGGCGATTCACCCCTCCACTTT

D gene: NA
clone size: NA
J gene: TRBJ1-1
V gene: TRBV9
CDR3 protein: CASSTIPRGGRRNPEAFF
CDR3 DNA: TGTGCCAGCAGCACGATCCCGAGGGGGGGGCGCAGGAATCCTGAAGCTTTCTTT

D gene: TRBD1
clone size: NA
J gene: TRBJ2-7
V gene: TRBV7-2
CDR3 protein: CASSLGPGQGQEQYF
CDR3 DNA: TGTGCCAGCAGCTTAGGACCTGGACAGGGGCAAGAGCAGTACTTC

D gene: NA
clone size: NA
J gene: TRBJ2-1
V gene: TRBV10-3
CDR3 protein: CAISAGQTNEQFF
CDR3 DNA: TGTGCCATCAGTGCAGGACAGACCAATGAGCAGTTCTTC

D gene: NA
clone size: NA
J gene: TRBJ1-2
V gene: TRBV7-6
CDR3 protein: CASSLGAGSVSNYGYTF
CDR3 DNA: TGTGCCAGCAGCTTAGGGGCAGGCTCTGTCTCTAACTATGGCTACACCTTC

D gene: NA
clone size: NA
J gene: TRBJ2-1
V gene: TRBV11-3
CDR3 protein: CASSTNRVPYNEQFF
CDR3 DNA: TGTGCCAGCAGCACAAACAGGGTCCCCTACAATGAGCAGTTCTTC

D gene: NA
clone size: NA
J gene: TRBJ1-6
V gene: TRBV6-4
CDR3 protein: CASSGGTYNSPLHF
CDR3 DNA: TGTGCCAGCAGTGGTGGGACATATAATTCACCCCTCCACTTT

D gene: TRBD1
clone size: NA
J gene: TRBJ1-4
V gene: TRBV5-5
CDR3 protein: CASSPGQANEKLFF
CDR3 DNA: TGTGCCAGCAGTCCGGGACAGGCGAATGAAAAACTGTTTTTT

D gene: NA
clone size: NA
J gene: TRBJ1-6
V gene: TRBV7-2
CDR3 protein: CASSLEGSYNSPLHF
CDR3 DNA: TGTGCCAGCAGCCTGGAGGGGTCCTATAATTCACCCCTCCACTTT

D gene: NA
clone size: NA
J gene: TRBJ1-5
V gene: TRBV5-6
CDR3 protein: CASSWGGGGSYQPQHF
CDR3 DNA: TGTGCCAGCAGCTGGGGCGGGGGAGGATCTTATCAGCCCCAGCATTTT

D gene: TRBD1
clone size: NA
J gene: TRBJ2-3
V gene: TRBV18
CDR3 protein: CASETRTGGGTDTQYF
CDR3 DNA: TGTGCCAGCGAGACCCGGACAGGCGGCGGCACAGATACGCAGTATTTT

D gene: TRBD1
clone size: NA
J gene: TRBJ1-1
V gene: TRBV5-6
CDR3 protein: CASSLTGGKEAFF
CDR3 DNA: TGTGCCAGCAGCTTGACAGGGGGAAAGGAAGCTTTCTTT

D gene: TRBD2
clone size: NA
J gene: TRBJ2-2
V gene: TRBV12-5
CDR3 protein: CASGTASGGNTGELFF
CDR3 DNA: TGTGCTAGTGGTACGGCGAGCGGGGGAAACACCGGGGAGCTGTTTTTT

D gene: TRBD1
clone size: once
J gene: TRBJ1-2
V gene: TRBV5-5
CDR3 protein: CASSPLAGTGELGGYTF
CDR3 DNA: TGTGCCAGCAGTCCACTTGCCGGGACAGGGGAACTGGGCGGCTACACCTTC

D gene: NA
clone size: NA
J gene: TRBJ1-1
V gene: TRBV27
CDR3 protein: CASSLAPGLANTEAFF
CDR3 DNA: TGTGCCAGCAGTTTGGCCCCGGGACTTGCGAACACTGAAGCTTTCTTT

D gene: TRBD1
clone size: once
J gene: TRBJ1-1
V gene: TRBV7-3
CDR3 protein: CASSFDRGEAFF
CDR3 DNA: TGTGCCAGCAGCTTCGACAGGGGAGAAGCTTTCTTT

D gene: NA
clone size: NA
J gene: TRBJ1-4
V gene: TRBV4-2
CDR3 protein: CASSTPDSANEKLFF
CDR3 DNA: TGTGCCAGCAGCACCCCGGACAGCGCTAATGAAAAACTGTTTTTT

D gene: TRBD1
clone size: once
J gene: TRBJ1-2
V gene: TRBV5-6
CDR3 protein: CASSLGTGYGVYGYTF
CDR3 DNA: TGTGCCAGCAGCCTCGGGACAGGGTACGGTGTCTATGGCTACACCTTC

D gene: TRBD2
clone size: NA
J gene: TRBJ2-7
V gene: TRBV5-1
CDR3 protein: CASSPLAGGIYEQYF
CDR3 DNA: TGCGCCAGCAGCCCCTTGGCGGGGGGGATCTACGAGCAGTACTTC

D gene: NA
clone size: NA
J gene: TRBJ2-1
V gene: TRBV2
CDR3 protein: CASSAGGGEQFF
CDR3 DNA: TGTGCCAGCAGTGCTGGCGGAGGGGAGCAGTTCTTC

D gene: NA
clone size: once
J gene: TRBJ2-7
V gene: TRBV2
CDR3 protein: CASSENADSSYEQYF
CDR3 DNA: TGTGCCAGCAGTGAAAACGCGGATAGCTCCTACGAGCAGTACTTC

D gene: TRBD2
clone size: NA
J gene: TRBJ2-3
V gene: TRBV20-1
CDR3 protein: CSAGGPDTQYF
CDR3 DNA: TGCAGTGCGGGAGGGCCAGATACGCAGTATTTT

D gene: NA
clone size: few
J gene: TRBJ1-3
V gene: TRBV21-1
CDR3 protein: CASSNPGFRGREGKDSGNTIYF
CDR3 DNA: TGTGCCAGCAGCAACCCTGGGTTCAGGGGACGGGAGGGAAAGGACTCTGGAAACACCATATATTTT

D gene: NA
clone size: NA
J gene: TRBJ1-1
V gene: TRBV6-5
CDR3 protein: CASSRYDKNTEAFF
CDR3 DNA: TGTGCCAGCAGCCGATATGACAAGAACACTGAAGCTTTCTTT

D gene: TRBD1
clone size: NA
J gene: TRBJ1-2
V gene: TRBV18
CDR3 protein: CASSPGQGQSHGYTF
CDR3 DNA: TGTGCCAGCTCACCGGGACAGGGTCAGTCTCATGGCTACACCTTC